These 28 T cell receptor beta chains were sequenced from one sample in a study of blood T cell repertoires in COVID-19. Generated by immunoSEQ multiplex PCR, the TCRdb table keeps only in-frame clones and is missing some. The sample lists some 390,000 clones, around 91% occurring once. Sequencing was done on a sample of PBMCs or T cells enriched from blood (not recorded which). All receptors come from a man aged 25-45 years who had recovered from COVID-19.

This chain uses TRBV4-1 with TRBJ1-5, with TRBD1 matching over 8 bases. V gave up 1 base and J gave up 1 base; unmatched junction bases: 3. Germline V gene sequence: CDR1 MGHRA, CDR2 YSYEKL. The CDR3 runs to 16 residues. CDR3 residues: CASSQAQGVSNQPQHF. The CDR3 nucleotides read TGCGCCAGCAGCCAAGCACAGGGGGTGAGCAATCAGCCCCAGCATTTT.

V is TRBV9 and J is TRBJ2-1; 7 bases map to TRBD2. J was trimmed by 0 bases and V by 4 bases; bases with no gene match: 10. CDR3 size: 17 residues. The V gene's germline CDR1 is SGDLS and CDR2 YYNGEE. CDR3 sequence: CASSPPLGGSSYNEQFF. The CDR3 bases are TGTGCCAGCAGCCCTCCATTGGGCGGGAGCTCCTACAATGAGCAGTTCTTC.

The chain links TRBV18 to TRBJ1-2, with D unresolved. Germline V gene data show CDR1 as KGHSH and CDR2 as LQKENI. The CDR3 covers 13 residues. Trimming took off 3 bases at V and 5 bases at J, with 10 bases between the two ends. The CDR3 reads CASSPQREYGYTF. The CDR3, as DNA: TGTGCCAGCTCACCGCAGAGGGAATATGGCTACACCTTC.

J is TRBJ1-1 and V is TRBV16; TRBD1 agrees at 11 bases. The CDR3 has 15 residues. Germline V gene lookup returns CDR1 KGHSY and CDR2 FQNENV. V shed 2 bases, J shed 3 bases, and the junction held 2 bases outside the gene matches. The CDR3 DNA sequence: TGTGCCAGCAGCCAAGGGGGACAGGGGGACACTGAAGCTTTCTTT. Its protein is CASSQGGQGDTEAFF.

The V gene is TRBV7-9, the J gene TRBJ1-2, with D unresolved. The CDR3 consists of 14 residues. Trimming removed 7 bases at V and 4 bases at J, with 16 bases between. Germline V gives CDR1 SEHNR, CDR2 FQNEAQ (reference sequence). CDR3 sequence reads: CASILEGSSYGYTF. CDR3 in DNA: TGTGCCAGCATCCTAGAAGGCAGCAGCTATGGCTACACCTTC.

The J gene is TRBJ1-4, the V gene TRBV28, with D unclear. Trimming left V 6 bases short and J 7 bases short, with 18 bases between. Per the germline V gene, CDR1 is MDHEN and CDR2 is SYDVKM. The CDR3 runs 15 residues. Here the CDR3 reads CASRRRTVRGEKLFF. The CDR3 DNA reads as TGTGCCAGCAGGAGACGGACTGTACGCGGTGAAAAACTGTTTTTT. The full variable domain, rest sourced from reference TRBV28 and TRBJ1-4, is DVKVTQSSRYLVKRTGEKVFLECVQDMDHENMFWYRQDPGLGLRLIYFSYDVKMKEKGDIPEGYSVSREKKERFSLILESASTNQTSMYLCASRRRTVRGEKLFFGSGTQLSVL.

The CDR3 DNA follows: TGTGCCAGCTCACCAAGGACAGAAGGCGGCTACACCTTC. Its protein product is CASSPRTEGGYTF. The chain employs TRBV18 and TRBJ1-2; TRBD1 might be the D (6 bases). Germline-derived CDR1 and CDR2 are KGHSH and LQKENI. The CDR3 length is 13 residues. V was cut by 2 bases and J by 8 bases, with 12 bases left in between.

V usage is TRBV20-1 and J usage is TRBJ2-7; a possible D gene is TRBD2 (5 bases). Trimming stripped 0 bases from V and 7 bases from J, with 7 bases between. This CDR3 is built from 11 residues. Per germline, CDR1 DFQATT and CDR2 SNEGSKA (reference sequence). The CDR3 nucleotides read TGCAGTGCTAGAGAGGGAGAAGAGCAGTACTTC. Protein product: CSAREGEEQYF.

The DNA of the CDR3 is TGTGCCATCAGTGTGGCGGCGGCGGAGTACGAGCAGTACTTC. The encoded protein is CAISVAAAEYEQYF. The V call is TRBV10-3, the J call TRBJ2-7; D call uncertain. Germline V CDR1 and CDR2: ENHRY, SYGVKD. The CDR3 covers 14 residues. Trimming shortened V by 4 bases and J by 4 bases, and 14 bases separated the two germline ends.

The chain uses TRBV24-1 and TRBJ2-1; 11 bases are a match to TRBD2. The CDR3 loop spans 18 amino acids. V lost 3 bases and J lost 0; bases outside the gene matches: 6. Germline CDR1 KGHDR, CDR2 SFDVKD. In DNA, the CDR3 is TGTGCCACCAGTGATCCGGGACTAGCGGCCAGCTCCTACAATGAGCAGTTCTTC. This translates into CATSDPGLAASSYNEQFF.

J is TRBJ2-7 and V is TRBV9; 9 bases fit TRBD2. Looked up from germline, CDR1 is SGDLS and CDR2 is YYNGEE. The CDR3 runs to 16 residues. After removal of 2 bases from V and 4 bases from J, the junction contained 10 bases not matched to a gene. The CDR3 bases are TGTGCCAGCAGCGTCACGGAGGCGGGAGGGAGGTACGAGCAGTACTTC. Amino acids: CASSVTEAGGRYEQYF.

Written as DNA, the CDR3 is TGTGCCAGTAGTCCCTCCGGGGTAGGGTCAAACGACTATGGCTACACCTTC. Protein product: CASSPSGVGSNDYGYTF. The V call is TRBV19, the J call TRBJ1-2; no reliable D call. V gave up 5 bases and J gave up 3 bases, with 22 bases separating them. Germline V gene lookup returns CDR1 LNHDA and CDR2 SQIVND (reference sequence). The CDR3 runs 17 residues.

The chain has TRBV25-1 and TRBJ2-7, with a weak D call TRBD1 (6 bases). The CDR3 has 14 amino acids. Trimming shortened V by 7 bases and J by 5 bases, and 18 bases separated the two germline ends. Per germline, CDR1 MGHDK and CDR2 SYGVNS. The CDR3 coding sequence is TGTGCCAGCACTAGCACATCAGGGGACGACGAGCAGTACTTC. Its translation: CASTSTSGDDEQYF.

The CDR3 sequence is CASGLALQRSSYNEQFF. The DNA of the CDR3 is TGTGCTAGTGGTTTGGCTTTACAACGGAGCTCCTACAATGAGCAGTTCTTC. The V call is TRBV12-5, the J call TRBJ2-1; unclear D gene. V was cut by 1 base and J by 0 bases, with 13 bases left in between. Per the germline V gene, CDR1 is LGHNT and CDR2 is FRNRAP. This CDR3 contains 17 residues.

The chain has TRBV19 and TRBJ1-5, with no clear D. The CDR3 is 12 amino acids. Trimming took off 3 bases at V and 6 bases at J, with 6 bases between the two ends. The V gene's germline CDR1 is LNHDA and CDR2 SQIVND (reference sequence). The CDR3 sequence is CASSISSQPQHF. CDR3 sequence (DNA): TGTGCCAGTAGTATTTCGTCTCAGCCCCAGCATTTT.

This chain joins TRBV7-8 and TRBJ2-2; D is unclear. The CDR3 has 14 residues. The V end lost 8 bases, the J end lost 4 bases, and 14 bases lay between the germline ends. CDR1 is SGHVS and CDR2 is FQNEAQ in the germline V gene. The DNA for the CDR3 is TGTGCCAGCCGTCCAGGCGATCGCACCGGGGAGCTGTTTTTT. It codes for CASRPGDRTGELFF.

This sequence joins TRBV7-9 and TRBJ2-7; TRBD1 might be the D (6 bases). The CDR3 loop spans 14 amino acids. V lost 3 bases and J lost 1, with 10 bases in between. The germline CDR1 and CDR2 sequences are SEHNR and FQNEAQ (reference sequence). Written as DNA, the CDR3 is TGTGCCAGCAGCTTGGGGGCCACGTCCTACGAGCAGTACTTC. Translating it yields CASSLGATSYEQYF.

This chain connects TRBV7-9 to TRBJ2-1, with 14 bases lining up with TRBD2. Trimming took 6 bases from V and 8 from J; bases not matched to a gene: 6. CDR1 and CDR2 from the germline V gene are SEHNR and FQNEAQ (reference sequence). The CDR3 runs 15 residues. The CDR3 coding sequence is TGTGCCAGCAGATACGGGACTAGCGGGAGATATGAGCAGTTCTTC. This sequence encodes CASRYGTSGRYEQFF.

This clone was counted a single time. The CDR3 is CASTPGLDQRFF. CDR3 nucleotides: TGTGCCAGCACCCCCGGACTCGATCAGAGGTTCTTC. The rearrangement uses TRBV2 and TRBJ2-1, with D perhaps TRBD2 (5 bases). With 7 bases removed from V and 15 bases from J, the gap between germline ends came to 19 bases. The CDR3 has 12 residues. Germline V gene lookup returns CDR1 SNHLY and CDR2 FYNNEI.

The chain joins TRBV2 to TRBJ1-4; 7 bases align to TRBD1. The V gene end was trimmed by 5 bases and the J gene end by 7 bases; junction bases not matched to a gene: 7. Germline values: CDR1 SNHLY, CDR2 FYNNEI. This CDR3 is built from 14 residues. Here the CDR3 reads CASSPRDSVEKLFF. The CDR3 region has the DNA TGTGCCAGCAGTCCCCGGGACAGTGTTGAAAAACTGTTTTTT. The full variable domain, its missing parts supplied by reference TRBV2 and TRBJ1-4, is EPEVTQTPSHQVTQMGQEVILRCVPISNHLYFYWYRQILGQKVEFLVSFYNNEISEKSEIFDDQFSVERPDGSNFTLKIRSTKLEDSAMYFCASSPRDSVEKLFFGSGTQLSVL.

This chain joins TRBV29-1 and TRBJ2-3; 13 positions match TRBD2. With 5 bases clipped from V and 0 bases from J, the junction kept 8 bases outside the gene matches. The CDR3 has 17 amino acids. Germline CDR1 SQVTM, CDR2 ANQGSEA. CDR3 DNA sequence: TGCAGCGTTACTAGCGGGAGGGCCGGATATAGCACAGATACGCAGTATTTT. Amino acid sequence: CSVTSGRAGYSTDTQYF.

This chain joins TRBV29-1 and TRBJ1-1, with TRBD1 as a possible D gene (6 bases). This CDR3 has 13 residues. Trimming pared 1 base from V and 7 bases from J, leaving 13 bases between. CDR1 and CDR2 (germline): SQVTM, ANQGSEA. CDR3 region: CSVEARGQSEAFF. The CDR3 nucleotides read TGCAGCGTTGAAGCGCGAGGACAGAGTGAAGCTTTCTTT.

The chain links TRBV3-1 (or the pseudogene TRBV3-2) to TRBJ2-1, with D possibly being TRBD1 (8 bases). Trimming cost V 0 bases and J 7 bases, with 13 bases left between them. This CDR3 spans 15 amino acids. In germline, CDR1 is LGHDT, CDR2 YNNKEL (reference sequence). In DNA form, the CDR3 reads TGTGCCAGCAGCCAAGAGGTACAGGGGGGGAATGAGCAGTTCTTC. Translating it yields CASSQEVQGGNEQFF.

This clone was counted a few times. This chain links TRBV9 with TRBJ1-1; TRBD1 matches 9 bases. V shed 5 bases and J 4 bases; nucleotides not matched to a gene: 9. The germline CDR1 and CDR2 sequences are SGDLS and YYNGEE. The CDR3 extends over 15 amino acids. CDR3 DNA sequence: TGTGCCAGCAGTTCCACCGGGACAGGGAGCACTGAAGCTTTCTTT. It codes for CASSSTGTGSTEAFF.

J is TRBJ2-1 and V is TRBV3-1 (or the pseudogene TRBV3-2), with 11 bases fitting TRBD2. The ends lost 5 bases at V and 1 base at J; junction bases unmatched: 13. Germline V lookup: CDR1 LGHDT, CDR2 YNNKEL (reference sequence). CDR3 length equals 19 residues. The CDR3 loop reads CASSDAYFSGRASYNEQFF. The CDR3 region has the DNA TGTGCCAGCAGCGATGCTTACTTTAGCGGGAGGGCTTCCTACAATGAGCAGTTCTTC.

CDR3 DNA sequence: TGTGCCAGCAGTTGGCAACTAGCGGGAGCGAATGAGCAGTTCTTC. Translated, it gives CASSWQLAGANEQFF. V usage is TRBV28 and J usage is TRBJ2-1; 11 nucleotides line up with TRBD2. CDR1 and CDR2 (germline): MDHEN, SYDVKM. V gave up 4 bases and J gave up 7 bases; unmatched junction bases: 6. CDR3 size: 15 residues.

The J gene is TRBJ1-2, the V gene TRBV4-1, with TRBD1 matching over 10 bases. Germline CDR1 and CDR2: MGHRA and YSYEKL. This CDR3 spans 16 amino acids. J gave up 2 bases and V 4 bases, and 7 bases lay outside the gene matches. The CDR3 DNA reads TGCGCCAGCAGCCCTAGAAGGGACAGGGGAAACTATGGCTACACCTTC. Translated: CASSPRRDRGNYGYTF.

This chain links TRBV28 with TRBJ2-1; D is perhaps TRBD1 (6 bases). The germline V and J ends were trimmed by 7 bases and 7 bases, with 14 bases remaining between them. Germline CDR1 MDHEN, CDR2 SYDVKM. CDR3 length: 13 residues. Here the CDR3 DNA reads TGTGCCAGCACGGTCGGGACACAGAATGAGCAGTTCTTC. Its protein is CASTVGTQNEQFF.